Below, one T cell receptor beta chain is given with its context. The antigen is not known. This specimen comes from a study of T cells in Graves' hyperthyroidism and ophthalmopathy. Overall study results and limits: Before onset, by a median of approximately 6.8 months, the model predicted ophthalmopathy.

Germline V gives CDR1 DFQATT, CDR2 SNEGSKA (reference sequence). J was trimmed by 8 bases and V by 3 bases; bases with no gene match: 13. This CDR3 spans 15 amino acids. Amplification targeted TCR beta CDR3 regions from RNA transcripts. When the TCR CDR3 underwent first-round RT-PCR, the HTBI primer set was used. Via MiXCR, TCRdb re-called the multiplex PCR reads, giving one row per CDR3 protein. The sample shows under 400,000 distinct CDR3 sequences, approximately 25% of them seen only once. The chain combines TRBV20-1 with TRBJ2-1; 7 bases line up with TRBD2. The source is a man aged 50-60 years with Graves' hyperthyroidism. Sequencing was performed on blood. CDR3 in amino acids: CSASLSGLEGHEQFF. CDR3 bases: TGCAGTGCTAGTTTGTCTGGACTAGAGGGCCATGAGCAGTTCTTC.